This entry concerns a single T cell receptor (beta chain). The sample comes from a study of control samples from healthy donors and cancer patients. The CDR3 sequence is 15 residues long. Germline loops: CDR1 LNHDA, CDR2 SQIVND (reference sequence). With 6 bases removed from V and 2 bases from J, the gap between germline ends came to 14 bases. Assay: immunoSEQ multiplex PCR; the TCRdb copy retains only in-frame clones and omits some. The sample lists approximately 70,000 clones; about 83% were seen once. This TCR was sampled from a man between 60 and 75 years old in good health. Material for sequencing was blood. The genes are TRBV19 and TRBJ1-5; D might be TRBD1 (6 bases). The CDR3 DNA sequence: TGTGCCAGTAGCGAAATACAGGGCGGCAATCAGCCCCAGCATTTT. This translates into CASSEIQGGNQPQHF.